The 29 T cell receptor beta chains below were found in one sample sequenced in a study of blood T cell repertoires in COVID-19. Using immunoSEQ multiplex PCR, the repertoire was profiled, and TCRdb retains in-frame clones only, with some absent. Here the sample spans about 200,000 clones, 80% to 90% being singletons. Sequenced input: peripheral blood. These receptors were taken from a man in his 60s with acute or convalescent COVID-19.

The V gene is TRBV28, the J gene TRBJ1-2; possibly TRBD1 for D (6 bases). There are 15 residues in the CDR3. V was pared by 4 bases and J by 0 bases, with 12 bases between. Germline V gene lookup returns CDR1 MDHEN and CDR2 SYDVKM. This chain's CDR3 is CASSSGGGTNYGYTF. Written as DNA, the CDR3 is TGTGCCAGCAGTTCGGGCGGGGGCACTAACTATGGCTACACCTTC.

This clone was counted between two and nine times. The chain uses TRBV29-1 and TRBJ1-1; D call uncertain. The V gene lost 4 bases and the J gene lost 4 bases, with 13 bases spanning the gap. Germline assignment: CDR1 SQVTM and CDR2 ANQGSEA. CDR3 length equals 13 residues. CDR3 sequence: CSVAGPERTEAFF. The CDR3 nucleotides read TGCAGCGTTGCCGGTCCAGAGCGCACTGAAGCTTTCTTT.

This rearrangement joins TRBV30 to TRBJ2-2; 7 bases line up with TRBD2. The CDR3 length is 15 residues. The junction had 2 bases not matched to a gene; V was cut back by 0 bases and J by 1 base. Germline CDR1 and CDR2: GTSNPN and SVGIG (reference sequence). The CDR3 nucleotides are TGTGCCTGGAGTGTAGTAGCGGGGAACACCGGGGAGCTGTTTTTT. Translating gives CAWSVVAGNTGELFF. Full variable domain (missing parts from reference TRBV30 and TRBJ2-2): SQTIHQWPATLVQPVGSPLSLECTVEGTSNPNLYWYRQAAGRGLQLLFYSVGIGQISSEVPQNLSASRPQDRQFILSSKKLLLSDSGFYLCAWSVVAGNTGELFFGEGSRLTVL.

The chain combines TRBV25-1 with TRBJ2-7; 7 bases map to TRBD1. V lost 6 bases, J lost 6 bases, and 5 bases stayed unmatched. Germline V gene sequence: CDR1 MGHDK, CDR2 SYGVNS. CDR3 length: 12 amino acids. The CDR3 spells CASSPGTVEQYF. The CDR3 DNA follows: TGTGCCAGCAGCCCCGGGACAGTCGAGCAGTACTTC.

The V and J genes are TRBV10-3 and TRBJ2-7, with TRBD1 as a possible D gene (6 bases). The CDR3 length is 11 residues. Germline loops: CDR1 ENHRY, CDR2 SYGVKD. Trimming removed 8 bases from V and 2 bases from J, with 7 bases in between. CDR3 coding DNA: TGTGCCATCGGACAGACCTACGAGCAGTACTTC. Its translation: CAIGQTYEQYF.

The chain carries TRBV6-4 and TRBJ2-1, with TRBD2 identical over 13 bases. CDR1 and CDR2 (germline): MRHNA, SNTAGT. CDR3 length: 15 amino acids. V gave up 6 bases and J gave up 8 bases; unmatched junction bases: 7. This CDR3 reads CASSRTSGSGDEQFF. CDR3 coding DNA: TGTGCCAGCAGCCGGACTAGCGGGAGCGGAGATGAGCAGTTCTTC.

The rearrangement uses TRBV30 and TRBJ1-4, with TRBD1 matching 8 bases. CDR3 length: 18 amino acids. J lost 0 bases, V lost 3 bases, and 12 bases had no gene match. CDR1 and CDR2 from the germline V gene are GTSNPN and SVGIG (reference sequence). DNA for the CDR3: TGTGCCTGGAGCGCCGGACAGGGAACTTTTGCAACTAATGAAAAACTGTTTTTT. Its translation is CAWSAGQGTFATNEKLFF.

This chain connects TRBV28 to TRBJ1-1, with D unclear. The CDR3 is made up of 14 amino acids. V was trimmed by 6 bases and J by 4 bases, leaving 15 bases between them. Germline V gene sequence: CDR1 MDHEN, CDR2 SYDVKM. DNA for the CDR3: TGTGCCAGCAGCTCGGACGGACTGGCCACTGAAGCTTTCTTT. Protein product: CASSSDGLATEAFF.

CDR3 nucleotide sequence: TGTGCCAGCAGCCCCCGCGCGAACACCGGGGAGCTGTTTTTT. Protein: CASSPRANTGELFF. The rearrangement links TRBV7-3 to TRBJ2-2; D unclear. The germline CDR1 and CDR2 sequences are SGHTA and FQGTGA. The V and J ends lost 5 bases and 0 bases respectively, with 7 bases between them. This CDR3 has 14 residues.

V gene TRBV18 combines with J gene TRBJ2-5, with 8 bases matching TRBD2. Losses at the gene ends were 5 bases for V and 5 bases for J; bases not matched to a gene: 4. The CDR3 totals 13 residues. The V gene's germline CDR1 is KGHSH and CDR2 LQKENI. The CDR3 reads CASSGGLEETQYF. CDR3 coding DNA: TGTGCCAGCTCAGGGGGACTAGAGGAGACCCAGTACTTC.

The genes are TRBV6-5 and TRBJ1-2, with 8 bases identical to TRBD1. Germline loops: CDR1 MNHEY, CDR2 SVGAGI. Trimming took 4 bases from V and 4 from J; bases not matched to a gene: 8. This CDR3 has 15 amino acids. For the CDR3, the DNA is TGTGCCAGCAGTTCATCCGGGACAGGACGCTATGGCTACACCTTC. This sequence encodes CASSSSGTGRYGYTF.

The chain has TRBV24-1 and TRBJ2-1; 9 bases are shared with TRBD1. The germline CDR1 and CDR2 sequences are KGHDR and SFDVKD. CDR3 length: 15 amino acids. The V segment lost 3 bases and the J segment 7 bases; nucleotides outside the gene matches: 6. CDR3 coding DNA: TGTGCCACCAGTGATCGGGGACAGGGAGGTAATGAGCAGTTCTTC. Its translation is CATSDRGQGGNEQFF.

This clone was observed once. The chain joins TRBV6-5 to TRBJ1-2; no definite D call. The CDR3 has 11 amino acids. Germline loops: CDR1 MNHEY, CDR2 SVGAGI. V was pared by 5 bases and J by 4 bases, with 5 bases between. The CDR3 bases are TGTGCCAGCAGTCACGGCTATGGCTACACCTTC. It is translated as CASSHGYGYTF.

This clone appeared once. This chain links TRBV5-1 with TRBJ2-1; weak D call: TRBD1 (5 bases). Germline CDR1 SGHRS, CDR2 YFSETQ. CDR3 length: 13 residues. Deletions cut 1 base from V and 8 bases from J, with 10 bases between. CDR3 DNA sequence: TGCGCCAGCAGCTTGAGCCAGGGTTATGAGCAGTTCTTC. It encodes CASSLSQGYEQFF.

The genes are TRBV30 and TRBJ2-1, with D possibly being TRBD1 (6 bases). V dropped 3 bases and J dropped 4 bases, with 10 bases sitting between them. Germline values: CDR1 GTSNPN, CDR2 SVGIG (reference sequence). The CDR3 runs 13 residues. This chain's CDR3 is CAWRGGTYNEQFF. CDR3 bases: TGTGCCTGGAGAGGGGGTACTTACAATGAGCAGTTCTTC.

The chain is built from TRBV28 and TRBJ1-1, with 9 bases matching TRBD1. Germline CDR1 reads MDHEN; CDR2 reads SYDVKM. The ends lost 10 bases at V and 5 bases at J; junction bases unmatched: 8. The CDR3 is 13 residues long. CDR3 sequence reads: CATLTGGGTEAFF. The CDR3 nucleotides read TGTGCCACCCTGACAGGGGGGGGGACTGAAGCTTTCTTT.

The genes are TRBV5-1 and TRBJ2-7, with a tentative D call TRBD2 (6 bases). This CDR3 spans 13 amino acids. The ends were cut back, 9 bases at V and 7 bases at J, with 20 bases in the middle. The germline V gene encodes CDR1 SGHRS and CDR2 YFSETQ. The CDR3 region is CATQTGGSGEQYF. CDR3 sequence (DNA): TGCGCCACCCAAACCGGGGGATCGGGTGAGCAGTACTTC.

This sequence joins TRBV28 and TRBJ1-5; D gene uncertain. With 5 bases removed from V and 6 bases from J, the gap between germline ends came to 11 bases. CDR3 length: 13 residues. The germline gives CDR1 MDHEN, CDR2 SYDVKM. CDR3 sequence reads: CASSRAGVQPQHF. Written as DNA, the CDR3 is TGTGCCAGCAGTCGTGCCGGGGTTCAGCCCCAGCATTTT. Full variable domain (missing parts from reference TRBV28 and TRBJ1-5): DVKVTQSSRYLVKRTGEKVFLECVQDMDHENMFWYRQDPGLGLRLIYFSYDVKMKEKGDIPEGYSVSREKKERFSLILESASTNQTSMYLCASSRAGVQPQHFGDGTRLSIL.

J is TRBJ2-5 and V is TRBV9; a weak D match, TRBD1 (5 bases). The CDR3 runs to 15 residues. CDR1 is SGDLS, CDR2 YYNGEE, per germline. V was cut by 0 bases and J by 1 base, with 10 bases left in between. The CDR3 is CASSVEGVGQETQYF. The CDR3 region has the DNA TGTGCCAGCAGCGTAGAAGGGGTTGGCCAAGAGACCCAGTACTTC. The full variable domain, in which reference TRBV9 and TRBJ2-5 provide the parts outside the CDR3, is DSGVTQTPKHLITATGQRVTLRCSPRSGDLSVYWYQQSLDQGLQFLIQYYNGEERAKGNILERFSAQQFPDLHSELNLSSLELGDSALYFCASSVEGVGQETQYFGPGTRLLVL.

The V and J genes are TRBV5-1 and TRBJ1-4; no clear D. CDR1 SGHRS and CDR2 YFSETQ come from the germline V gene. V dropped 0 bases and J dropped 10 bases, with 13 bases sitting between them. CDR3 length: 14 amino acids. In DNA, the CDR3 is TGCGCCAGCAGCTTGGCGAGGGAGGCGCGAAAACTGTTTTTT. It yields the protein CASSLAREARKLFF.

J is TRBJ2-6 and V is TRBV2, with 8 bases fitting TRBD1. The junction had 2 bases not matched to a gene; V was cut back by 6 bases and J by 4 bases. The CDR3 covers 14 residues. CDR1 is SNHLY, CDR2 FYNNEI, per germline. The CDR3 DNA reads TGTGCCAGCAGGGACAGGGTCGGGGCCAACGTCCTGACTTTC. It specifies CASRDRVGANVLTF.

The J gene is TRBJ2-1, the V gene TRBV7-8; perhaps TRBD2 as D (6 bases). Trimming cost V 4 bases and J 6 bases, with 22 bases left between them. In germline, CDR1 is SGHVS, CDR2 FQNEAQ. The CDR3 totals 17 residues. CDR3 loop: CASSSLPGEGLPNEQFF. The CDR3 DNA sequence: TGTGCCAGCAGCTCGCTCCCGGGAGAGGGTCTTCCCAATGAGCAGTTCTTC.

The CDR3 sequence: CASNPGAAGSSPLHF. Here the CDR3 DNA reads TGTGCCAGTAACCCAGGAGCAGCGGGTTCTTCACCCCTCCACTTT. The chain links TRBV19 to TRBJ1-6; D is ambiguous. Deletions cut 7 bases from V and 9 bases from J, with 19 bases between. CDR3 length: 15 amino acids. The V gene's germline CDR1 is LNHDA and CDR2 SQIVND (reference sequence).

CDR3 residues: CASSQSSGNQPQHF. The CDR3 DNA is TGTGCCAGCAGCCAATCGTCGGGAAATCAGCCCCAGCATTTT. The chain recombines TRBV16 with TRBJ1-5; D remains unclear. The germline gives CDR1 KGHSY, CDR2 FQNENV. This CDR3 is built from 14 residues. V dropped 0 bases and J dropped 4 bases, with 7 bases sitting between them.

V is TRBV7-2 and J is TRBJ2-4; maybe TRBD1 (6 bases). The V gene's germline CDR1 is SGHTA and CDR2 FQGNSA. Trimming cost V 4 bases and J 0 bases, with 13 bases left between them. CDR3 length: 16 amino acids. CDR3 residues: CASSSQGTRAKNIQYF. For the CDR3, the DNA is TGTGCCAGCAGCTCTCAGGGGACGCGAGCCAAAAACATTCAGTACTTC. The full variable domain, its missing parts supplied by reference TRBV7-2 and TRBJ2-4, is GAGVSQSPSNKVTEKGKDVELRCDPISGHTALYWYRQSLGQGLEFLIYFQGNSAPDKSGLPSDRFSAERTGGSVSTLTIQRTQQEDSAVYLCASSSQGTRAKNIQYFGAGTRLSVL.

This chain uses TRBV19 with TRBJ2-1, with a tentative D call TRBD2 (5 bases). The CDR3 contains 13 residues. CDR1 is LNHDA and CDR2 is SQIVND in the germline V gene (reference sequence). V lost 5 bases and J 3 bases, leaving 8 bases between the germline ends. The CDR3 loop reads CASSGRVYNEQFF. The DNA for the CDR3 is TGTGCCAGTAGTGGGCGGGTCTACAATGAGCAGTTCTTC.

This clone was counted once. The gene calls are TRBV21-1 and TRBJ1-5; the D call in the table, TRBD1, was not verified against the DNA. TRBV21-1 is given as a pseudogene. This CDR3 is built from 18 residues. CDR3 region: CASSKDRARRVSNQPQHF. In DNA, the CDR3 is TGTGCCAGCAGCAAAGACAGGGCAAGAAGGGTAAGCAATCAGCCCCAGCATTTT.

The gene calls are TRBV7-8 and TRBJ2-2; a weak D match, TRBD1 (6 bases). V was clipped by 9 bases and J by 0 bases, with 23 bases between them. Germline lookup yields CDR1 SGHVS and CDR2 FQNEAQ. CDR3 length: 18 amino acids. CDR3 nucleotides: TGTGCCAGTACACGGACAGCAAGGGTTAACGCGAACACCGGGGAGCTGTTTTTT. This encodes CASTRTARVNANTGELFF.

The genes are TRBV5-1 and TRBJ1-1, with TRBD1 identical over 8 bases. This CDR3 has 13 residues. CDR1 is SGHRS, CDR2 YFSETQ, per germline. Unmatched junction bases numbered 6, after V lost 10 bases and J lost 1 base. As DNA, the CDR3 is TGCGCCTTCCGGACAGGGCCGAACACTGAAGCTTTCTTT. Protein product: CAFRTGPNTEAFF.